Each of the 23 T cell receptor beta chains below was sequenced from the same sample in a study of OX40 agonist ivuxolimab in advanced cancers. Clones were sequenced by immunoSEQ multiplex PCR, and TCRdb holds only the in-frame ones, with some missing. The sample has 37,000 or so clones; more than 75% are singletons. The specimen was CD4+ or CD8+ T cells sorted from blood, collected in a trial of the OX40 agonist ivuxolimab. These receptors were collected from an adult with an advanced solid tumor such as melanoma, head and neck, liver or kidney cancer.

The chain is built from TRBV6-6 and TRBJ1-5; D not certain. The ends were cut back, 0 bases at V and 6 bases at J, with 9 bases in the middle. Germline V gene sequence: CDR1 MNHNY, CDR2 SVGAGI (reference sequence). This CDR3 contains 14 residues. The chain's CDR3 is CASSYSGGIQPQHF. CDR3 coding DNA: TGTGCCAGCAGTTACTCGGGCGGAATTCAGCCCCAGCATTTT.

This chain links TRBV7-8 with TRBJ2-3, with 12 bases matching TRBD2. Per the germline V gene, CDR1 is SGHVS and CDR2 is FQNEAQ. This CDR3 comprises 15 residues. V lost 6 bases to trimming and J lost 6 bases; unmatched junction nucleotides: 7. CDR3 bases: TGTGCCAGCAGTACGACTAGCGGGAGAGGCGATACGCAGTATTTT. Protein product: CASSTTSGRGDTQYF.

The V call is TRBV5-1, the J call TRBJ2-3; D uncertain. Germline CDR1 is SGHRS and CDR2 is YFSETQ. Trimming pared 4 bases from V and 9 bases from J, leaving 18 bases between. This CDR3 is 14 amino acids long. CDR3: CASSEQATQITQYF. CDR3 nucleotide sequence: TGCGCCAGCAGCGAACAAGCGACACAGATAACGCAGTATTTT.

This clone ranks as medium-sized (0.01 to 0.1%). This chain uses TRBV7-9 with TRBJ2-7; no definite D call. The V end was cut by 2 bases, the J end by 2 bases, with 4 bases between. CDR3 size: 12 residues. Germline CDR1 reads SEHNR; CDR2 reads FQNEAQ (reference sequence). This CDR3 reads CASSLFPYEQYF. CDR3 nucleotides: TGTGCCAGCAGCTTATTCCCCTACGAGCAGTACTTC.

The rearrangement links TRBV5-8 to TRBJ2-7, with no clear D. This CDR3 contains 15 residues. Trimming removed 0 bases from V and 2 bases from J, with 12 bases in between. The germline V gene has CDR1 SGHTS and CDR2 YDEGEE. DNA for the CDR3: TGTGCCAGCAGCTTGGCCCTCACTGGCCCCTACGAGCAGTACTTC. Translation: CASSLALTGPYEQYF.

This chain links TRBV28 with TRBJ2-1, with D uncertain. CDR3 size: 13 residues. V shed 1 base and J shed 12 bases, with 13 bases lying between them. CDR1 MDHEN and CDR2 SYDVKM come from the germline V gene. DNA for the CDR3: TGTGCCAGCAGTTTATCCCGCGACGAACGGCAGTTCTTC. Residues: CASSLSRDERQFF.

V and J are TRBV5-4 and TRBJ2-5; the match to TRBD2 covers 8 bases. V shed 4 bases, J shed 1 base, and the junction held 9 bases outside the gene matches. The germline gives CDR1 SGHNT, CDR2 YYREEE (reference sequence). The CDR3 runs 16 residues. CDR3 DNA: TGTGCCAGCAGCCCCTCCGGGAGGGCCTTCCAAGAGACCCAGTACTTC. It is translated as CASSPSGRAFQETQYF. The full variable domain, with the rest looked up from reference TRBV5-4 and TRBJ2-5, is ETGVTQSPTHLIKTRGQQVTLRCSSQSGHNTVSWYQQALGQGPQFIFQYYREEENGRGNFPPRFSGLQFPNYSSELNVNALELDDSALYLCASSPSGRAFQETQYFGPGTRLLVL.

This clone was recorded a few times. V is TRBV4-1 and J is TRBJ2-7; the match to TRBD1 covers 10 bases. Germline-derived CDR1 and CDR2 are MGHRA and YSYEKL. The trim removed 2 bases at V and 4 bases at J, leaving 8 bases unmatched. The CDR3 extends over 16 amino acids. This chain's CDR3 is CASSQTTGGAMYEQYF. The CDR3 nucleotides read TGCGCCAGCAGCCAAACGACAGGGGGCGCAATGTACGAGCAGTACTTC.

The chain carries TRBV14 and TRBJ2-7; 9 positions match TRBD1. V shed 1 base, J shed 3 bases, and the junction held 7 bases outside the gene matches. CDR1 and CDR2 from the germline V gene are SGHDN and FVKESK. This CDR3 has 16 amino acids. CDR3 coding DNA: TGTGCCAGCAGCCAAGTTATGAGGGACAGGGTCTACGAGCAGTACTTC. Translated, it gives CASSQVMRDRVYEQYF.

The chain employs TRBV13 and TRBJ2-3; D is possibly TRBD1 or TRBD2 (6 bases each). CDR1 and CDR2 (germline): PRHDT, FYEKMQ (reference sequence). The CDR3 runs to 14 residues. V was pared by 5 bases and J by 2 bases, with 11 bases between. CDR3 sequence reads: CASSLRGVTDTQYF. In DNA, the CDR3 is TGTGCCAGCAGCCTTAGGGGGGTCACAGATACGCAGTATTTT.

V is TRBV7-2 and J is TRBJ2-4, with D possibly matching TRBD2 (5 bases). The CDR3 has 15 residues. V was trimmed by 5 bases and J by 7 bases, leaving 18 bases between them. Germline V gene data show CDR1 as SGHTA and CDR2 as FQGNSA. The CDR3 protein is CASSKTTTRGNIQYF. CDR3 coding DNA: TGTGCCAGCAGCAAAACGACAACCCGCGGGAACATTCAGTACTTC.

The chain recombines TRBV4-3 with TRBJ2-7; 8 bases line up with TRBD2. Germline CDR1 LGHNA, CDR2 YSLEER. The CDR3 has 17 residues. V was clipped by 1 base and J by 2 bases; unmatched bases: 10. The CDR3 DNA reads TGCGCCAGCAGCCAAGTTATAGCGGGACCGTCACCCTACGAGCAGTACTTC. Its protein product is CASSQVIAGPSPYEQYF.

The genes are TRBV29-1 and TRBJ1-3; 7 nucleotides agree with TRBD1. V lost 5 bases, J lost 8 bases, and 9 bases stayed unmatched. CDR1 is SQVTM and CDR2 is ANQGSEA in the germline V gene. The CDR3 covers 13 residues. The CDR3 spells CSVLQGIGDTIYF. CDR3 DNA sequence: TGCAGCGTTCTACAGGGGATAGGAGACACCATATATTTT.

V usage is TRBV4-3 and J usage is TRBJ1-4; TRBD1 matches 9 bases. This CDR3 is 14 amino acids long. The V segment lost 4 bases and the J segment 8 bases; nucleotides outside the gene matches: 5. Per germline, CDR1 LGHNA and CDR2 YSLEER. CDR3 loop: CASSPGTGWEKLFF. The CDR3 DNA follows: TGCGCCAGCAGCCCCGGGACAGGGTGGGAAAAACTGTTTTTT.

For the CDR3, the DNA is TGCGCCAGCAGCCCGGGACAGGGGGCGGATGAAGCTTTCTTT. Its protein is CASSPGQGADEAFF. This chain connects TRBV5-1 to TRBJ1-1, with TRBD1 matching over 12 bases. The CDR3 is 14 amino acids. Trimming took 4 bases from V and 7 from J; bases not matched to a gene: 5. Germline CDR1 is SGHRS and CDR2 is YFSETQ.

The chain combines TRBV30 with TRBJ2-7, with D perhaps matching TRBD1 (6 bases). The germline V gene has CDR1 GTSNPN and CDR2 SVGIG (reference sequence). The V end lost 0 bases, the J end lost 0 bases, and 15 bases lay between the germline ends. The CDR3 loop spans 16 amino acids. DNA for the CDR3: TGTGCCTGGAGTGTCTTCCACCGGGACACCTCCTACGAGCAGTACTTC. Translated: CAWSVFHRDTSYEQYF.

This chain uses TRBV7-2 with TRBJ2-1; D is ambiguous. The CDR3 consists of 12 residues. Deletions cut 5 bases from V and 7 bases from J, with 9 bases between. The germline V gene has CDR1 SGHTA and CDR2 FQGNSA. The CDR3 reads CASSPLLNEQFF. CDR3 DNA sequence: TGTGCCAGCAGCCCACTTTTGAATGAGCAGTTCTTC.

The V and J genes are TRBV6-1 and TRBJ2-3; 8 bases line up with TRBD2. Germline CDR1 and CDR2: MNHNS and SASEGT. V was clipped by 4 bases and J by 2 bases; unmatched bases: 5. This CDR3 contains 15 residues. The CDR3 sequence is CASSAEGLDTDTQYF. The CDR3 DNA sequence: TGTGCCAGCAGTGCCGAGGGACTAGACACAGATACGCAGTATTTT.

In this sample, this clone turned up a few times. The chain carries TRBV27 and TRBJ2-7; unclear D gene. CDR3 length equals 13 residues. The ends were cut back, 2 bases at V and 0 bases at J, with 5 bases in the middle. Germline lookup yields CDR1 MNHEY and CDR2 SMNVEV (reference sequence). The CDR3 DNA reads TGTGCCAGCAGTTTAGCGGCCTCCTACGAGCAGTACTTC. Amino acids: CASSLAASYEQYF.

CDR3 nucleotides: TGTGCCAGCAGCCTACGCTCCACGGAGGGCTACACCTTC. As protein: CASSLRSTEGYTF. This sequence joins TRBV5-8 and TRBJ1-2; D call uncertain. The germline V and J ends were trimmed by 4 bases and 8 bases, with 15 bases remaining between them. CDR3 size: 13 residues. Germline loops: CDR1 SGHTS, CDR2 YDEGEE.

The chain has TRBV5-6 and TRBJ2-2; TRBD2 aligns across 12 bases. The junction had 14 bases not matched to a gene; V was cut back by 7 bases and J by 4 bases. Germline V lookup: CDR1 SGHDT, CDR2 YYEEEE. This CDR3 has 18 amino acids. The CDR3 here is CASGPRTSGRPSTGELFF. The CDR3 region has the DNA TGTGCCAGCGGCCCGCGAACTAGCGGGAGGCCGTCCACCGGGGAGCTGTTTTTT.

This clone came up once. This chain connects TRBV27 to TRBJ2-5, with D perhaps being TRBD1 or TRBD2 (6 bases each). The ends were cut back, 3 bases at V and 4 bases at J, with 21 bases in the middle. The CDR3 loop spans 17 amino acids. Per the germline V gene, CDR1 is MNHEY and CDR2 is SMNVEV (reference sequence). The CDR3 is CASSLGRGRGRGETQYF. The CDR3 coding sequence is TGTGCCAGCAGTTTGGGTCGGGGTCGGGGGCGCGGAGAGACCCAGTACTTC.

This chain links TRBV4-3 with TRBJ2-1; 8 bases agree with TRBD2. Per germline, CDR1 LGHNA and CDR2 YSLEER. The ends lost 5 bases at V and 2 bases at J; junction bases unmatched: 2. This CDR3 has 14 residues. The CDR3 DNA follows: TGCGCCAGCAGCGGGACTAGAGCCTACAATGAGCAGTTCTTC. Translating it yields CASSGTRAYNEQFF.